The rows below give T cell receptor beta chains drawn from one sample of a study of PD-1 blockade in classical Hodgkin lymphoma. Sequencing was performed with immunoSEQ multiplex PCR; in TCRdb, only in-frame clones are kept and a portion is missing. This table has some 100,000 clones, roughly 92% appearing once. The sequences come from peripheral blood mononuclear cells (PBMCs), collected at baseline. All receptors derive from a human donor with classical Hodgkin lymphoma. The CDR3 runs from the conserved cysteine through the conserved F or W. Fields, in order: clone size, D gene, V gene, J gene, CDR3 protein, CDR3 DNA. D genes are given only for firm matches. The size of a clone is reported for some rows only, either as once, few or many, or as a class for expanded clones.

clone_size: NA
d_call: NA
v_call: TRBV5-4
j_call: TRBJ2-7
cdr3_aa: CASSSETSSYEQYF
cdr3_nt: TGTGCCAGCAGCTCGGAAACTAGCTCCTACGAGCAGTACTTC

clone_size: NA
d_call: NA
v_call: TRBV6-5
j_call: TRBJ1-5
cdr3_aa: CASSPFGRSNQPQHF
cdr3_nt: TGTGCCAGCAGCCCGTTCGGTAGAAGCAATCAGCCCCAGCATTTT

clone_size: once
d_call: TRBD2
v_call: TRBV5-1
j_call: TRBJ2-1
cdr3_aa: CASSPLLAGAIGSYNEQFF
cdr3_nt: TGCGCCAGCAGCCCCCTACTAGCGGGAGCGATAGGGTCCTACAATGAGCAGTTCTTC

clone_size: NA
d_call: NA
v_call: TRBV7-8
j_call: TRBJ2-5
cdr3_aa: CASSWAGTRHQETQYF
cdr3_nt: TGTGCCAGCAGCTGGGCTGGGACGCGACATCAGGAGACCCAGTACTTC

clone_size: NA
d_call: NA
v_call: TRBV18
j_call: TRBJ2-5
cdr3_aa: CASSPKGRETQYF
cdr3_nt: TGTGCCAGCTCACCAAAGGGGCGAGAGACCCAGTACTTC

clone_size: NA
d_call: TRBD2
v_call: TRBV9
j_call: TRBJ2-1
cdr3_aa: CASSVVGLAGGGYNEQFF
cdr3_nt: TGTGCCAGCAGCGTAGTCGGGCTAGCGGGAGGTGGCTACAATGAGCAGTTCTTC

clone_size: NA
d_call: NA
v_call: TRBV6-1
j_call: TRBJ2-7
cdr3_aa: CASSEARLAEYEQYF
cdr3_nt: TGTGCCAGCAGTGAAGCGAGGTTAGCGGAGTACGAGCAGTACTTC

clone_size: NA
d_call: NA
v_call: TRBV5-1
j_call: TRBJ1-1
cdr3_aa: CASSMEGTGLNTEAFF
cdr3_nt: TGCGCCAGCAGCATGGAAGGCACAGGGTTGAACACTGAAGCTTTCTTT

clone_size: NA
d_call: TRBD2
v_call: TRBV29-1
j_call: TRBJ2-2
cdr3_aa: CSVDLAGANTGELFF
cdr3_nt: TGCAGCGTTGACTTAGCGGGGGCGAACACCGGGGAGCTGTTTTTT

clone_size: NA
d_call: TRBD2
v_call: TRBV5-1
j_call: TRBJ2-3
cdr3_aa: CASSLKGLADTDTQYF
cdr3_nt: TGCGCCAGCAGCTTAAAGGGACTAGCGGACACAGATACGCAGTATTTT

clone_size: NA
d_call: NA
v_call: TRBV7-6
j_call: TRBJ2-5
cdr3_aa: CASSFMAGRETQYF
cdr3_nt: TGTGCCAGCAGCTTTATGGCAGGGAGGGAGACCCAGTACTTC

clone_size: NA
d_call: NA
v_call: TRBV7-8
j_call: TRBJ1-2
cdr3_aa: CASSLATLTYGYTF
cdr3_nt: TGTGCCAGCAGCTTAGCTACGCTAACTTATGGCTACACCTTC

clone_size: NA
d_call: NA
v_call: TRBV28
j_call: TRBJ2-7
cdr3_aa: CASSLSGSGSYEQYF
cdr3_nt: TGTGCCAGCAGCCTCAGTGGATCGGGATCCTACGAGCAGTACTTC

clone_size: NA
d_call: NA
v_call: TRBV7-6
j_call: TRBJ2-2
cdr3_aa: CASSAYVGDTGELFF
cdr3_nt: TGTGCCAGCAGCGCATATGTGGGGGACACCGGGGAGCTGTTTTTT

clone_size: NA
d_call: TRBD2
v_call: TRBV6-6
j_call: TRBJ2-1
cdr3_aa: CATSRLAANEQFF
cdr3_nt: TGTGCCACCAGCCGACTAGCGGCCAATGAGCAGTTCTTC

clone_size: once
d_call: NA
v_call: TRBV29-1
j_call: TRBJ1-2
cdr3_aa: CSVERGYTF
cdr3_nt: TGCAGCGTTGAGAGGGGCTACACCTTC

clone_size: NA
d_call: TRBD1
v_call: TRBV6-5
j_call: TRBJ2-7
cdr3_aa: CASSQPGQGDEQYF
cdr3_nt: TGTGCCAGCAGTCAACCGGGACAGGGTGACGAGCAGTACTTC

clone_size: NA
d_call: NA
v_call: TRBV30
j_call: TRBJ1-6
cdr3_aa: CAWSGVKRTNSPLHF
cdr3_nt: TGTGCCTGGTCCGGGGTGAAAAGAACTAATTCACCCCTCCACTTT

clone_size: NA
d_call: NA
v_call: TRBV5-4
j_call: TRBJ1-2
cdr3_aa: CASSLGHGYTF
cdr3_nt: TGTGCCAGCAGCTTAGGGCATGGCTACACCTTC

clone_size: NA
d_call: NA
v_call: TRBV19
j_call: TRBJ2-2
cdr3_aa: CASSIARGDGTGELFF
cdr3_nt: TGTGCCAGTAGTATAGCGAGGGGAGATGGTACCGGGGAGCTGTTTTTT

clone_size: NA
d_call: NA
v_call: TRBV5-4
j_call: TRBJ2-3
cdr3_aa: CASSLGVASVGTDTQYF
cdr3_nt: TGTGCCAGCAGCTTGGGGGTCGCCAGTGTGGGAACAGATACGCAGTATTTT

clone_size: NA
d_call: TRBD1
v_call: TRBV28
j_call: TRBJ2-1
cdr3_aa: CASSSWATGKTNEQFF
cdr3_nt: TGTGCCAGCAGTTCATGGGCGACAGGGAAGACGAATGAGCAGTTCTTC

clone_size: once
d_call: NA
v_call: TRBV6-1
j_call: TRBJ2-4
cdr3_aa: CASSQATTIQYF
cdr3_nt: TGTGCCAGCAGTCAAGCAACGACGATTCAGTACTTC

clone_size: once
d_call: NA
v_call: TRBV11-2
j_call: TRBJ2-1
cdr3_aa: CASSLSTVGEQFF
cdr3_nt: TGTGCCAGCAGCTTAAGTACGGTAGGTGAGCAGTTCTTC

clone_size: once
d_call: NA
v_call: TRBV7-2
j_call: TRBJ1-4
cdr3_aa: CASSLVGTRAEKLFF
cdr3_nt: TGTGCCAGCAGCTTAGTGGGTACGAGGGCCGAAAAACTGTTTTTT

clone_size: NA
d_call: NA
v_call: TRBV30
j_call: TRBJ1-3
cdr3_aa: CAWNDLPAGNTIYF
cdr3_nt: TGTGCCTGGAACGACCTACCGGCTGGAAACACCATATATTTT

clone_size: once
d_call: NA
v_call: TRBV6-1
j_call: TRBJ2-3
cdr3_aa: CASSAGPRGNTQYF
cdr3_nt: TGTGCCAGCAGTGCGGGACCTAGGGGAAATACGCAGTATTTT

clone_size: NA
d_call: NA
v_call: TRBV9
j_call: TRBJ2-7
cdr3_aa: CASSAQIGGLPYEQYF
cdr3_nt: TGTGCCAGCAGCGCCCAGATTGGGGGACTGCCCTACGAGCAGTACTTC

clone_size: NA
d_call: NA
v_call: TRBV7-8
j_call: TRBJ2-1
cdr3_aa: CASSPPVRDEQFF
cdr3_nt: TGTGCCAGCAGCCCCCCAGTTCGGGATGAGCAGTTCTTC

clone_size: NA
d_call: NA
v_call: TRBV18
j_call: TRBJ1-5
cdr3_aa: CASSPDSNQPQHF
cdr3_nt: TGTGCCAGCTCACCAGATAGCAATCAGCCCCAGCATTTT

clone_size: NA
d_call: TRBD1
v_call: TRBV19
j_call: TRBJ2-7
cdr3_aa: CASSITGGGNIYEQYF
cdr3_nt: TGTGCCAGTAGTATTACAGGGGGAGGAAATATCTACGAGCAGTACTTC

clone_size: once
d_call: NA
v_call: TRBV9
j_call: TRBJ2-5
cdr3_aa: CASSVHYKGGTQYF
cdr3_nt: TGTGCCAGCAGCGTCCATTATAAAGGGGGGACCCAGTACTTC